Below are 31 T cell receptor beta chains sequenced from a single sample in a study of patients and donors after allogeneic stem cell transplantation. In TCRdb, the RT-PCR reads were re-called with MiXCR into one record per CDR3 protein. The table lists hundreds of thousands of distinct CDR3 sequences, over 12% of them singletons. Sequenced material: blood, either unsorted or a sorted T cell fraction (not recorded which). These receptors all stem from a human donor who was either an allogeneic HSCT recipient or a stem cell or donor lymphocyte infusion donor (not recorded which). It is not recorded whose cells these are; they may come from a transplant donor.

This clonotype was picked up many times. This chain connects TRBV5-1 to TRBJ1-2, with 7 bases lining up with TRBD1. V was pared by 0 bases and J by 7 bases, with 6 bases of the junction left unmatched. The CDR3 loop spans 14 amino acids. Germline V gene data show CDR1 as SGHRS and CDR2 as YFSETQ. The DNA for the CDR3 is TGCGCCAGCAGCTTGGGGACAGGATTGCCTGGCTACACCTTC. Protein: CASSLGTGLPGYTF.

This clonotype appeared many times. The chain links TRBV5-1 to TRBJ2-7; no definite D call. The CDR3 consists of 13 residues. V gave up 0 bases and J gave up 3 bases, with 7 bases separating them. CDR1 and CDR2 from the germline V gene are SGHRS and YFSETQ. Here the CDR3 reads CASSLDPFYEQYF. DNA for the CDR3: TGCGCCAGCAGCTTGGACCCCTTCTACGAGCAGTACTTC.

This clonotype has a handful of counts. The DNA of the CDR3 is TGTGCCAGCAGCTTAGTTGGGGGGGCCATGCAAGAGACCCAGTACTTC. It codes for CASSLVGGAMQETQYF. The gene calls are TRBV7-2 and TRBJ2-5; weak D call: TRBD2 (7 bases). Germline CDR1 reads SGHTA; CDR2 reads FQGNSA. V lost 1 base and J lost 2, with 14 bases in between. The CDR3 extends over 16 amino acids.

The CDR3 here is CASSFSDRVGTEAFF. The CDR3 coding sequence is TGTGCCAGCAGTTTCTCGGACAGGGTGGGCACTGAAGCTTTCTTT. The chain couples TRBV27 to TRBJ1-1; 8 nucleotides match TRBD1. CDR3 length: 15 amino acids. In germline, CDR1 is MNHEY, CDR2 SMNVEV (reference sequence). With V trimmed by 3 bases and J by 4 bases, 7 bases remained unmatched.

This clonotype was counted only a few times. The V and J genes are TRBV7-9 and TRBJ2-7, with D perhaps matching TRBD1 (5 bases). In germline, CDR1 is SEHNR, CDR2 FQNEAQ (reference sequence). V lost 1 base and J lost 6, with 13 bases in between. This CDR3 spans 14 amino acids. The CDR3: CASSLDPGNSEQYF. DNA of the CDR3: TGTGCCAGCAGCTTAGATCCAGGGAATAGCGAGCAGTACTTC.

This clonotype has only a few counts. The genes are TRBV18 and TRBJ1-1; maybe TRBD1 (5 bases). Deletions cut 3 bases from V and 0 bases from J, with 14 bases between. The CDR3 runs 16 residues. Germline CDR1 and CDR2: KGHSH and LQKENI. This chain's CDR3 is CASSPSRGTVNTEAFF. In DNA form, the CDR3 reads TGTGCCAGCTCACCCTCGCGGGGGACGGTGAACACTGAAGCTTTCTTT.

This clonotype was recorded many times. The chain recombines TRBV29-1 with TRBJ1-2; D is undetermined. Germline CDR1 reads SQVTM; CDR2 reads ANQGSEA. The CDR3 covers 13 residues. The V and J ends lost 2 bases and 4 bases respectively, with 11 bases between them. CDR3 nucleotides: TGCAGCGTTGAACCCCAGCCCGGCTATGGCTACACCTTC. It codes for CSVEPQPGYGYTF. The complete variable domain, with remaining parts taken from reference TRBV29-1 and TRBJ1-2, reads SAVISQKPSRDICQRGTSLTIQCQVDSQVTMMFWYRQQPGQSLTLIATANQGSEATYESGFVIDKFPISRPNLTFSTLTVSNMSPEDSSIYLCSVEPQPGYGYTFGSGTRLTVV.

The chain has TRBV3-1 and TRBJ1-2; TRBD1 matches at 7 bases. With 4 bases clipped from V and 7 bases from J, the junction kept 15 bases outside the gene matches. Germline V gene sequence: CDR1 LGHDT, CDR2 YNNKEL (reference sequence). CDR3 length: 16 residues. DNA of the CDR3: TGTGCCAGCAGCCCGACCGGGGGAGGGGGCGTCGTTGGCTACACCTTC. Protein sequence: CASSPTGGGGVVGYTF.

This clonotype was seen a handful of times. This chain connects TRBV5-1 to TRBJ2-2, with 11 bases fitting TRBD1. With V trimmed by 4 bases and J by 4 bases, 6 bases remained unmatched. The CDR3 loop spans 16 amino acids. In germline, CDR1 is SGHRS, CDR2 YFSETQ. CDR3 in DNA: TGCGCCAGCAGCCCAGGACAGGGGGCCTTCACCGGGGAGCTGTTTTTT. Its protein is CASSPGQGAFTGELFF.

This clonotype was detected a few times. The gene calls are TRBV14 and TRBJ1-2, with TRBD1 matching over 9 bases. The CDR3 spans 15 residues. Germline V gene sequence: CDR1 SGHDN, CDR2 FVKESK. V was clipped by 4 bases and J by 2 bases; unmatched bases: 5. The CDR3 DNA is TGTGCCAGCAGCCGAGGGACAGGGAACAACTATGGCTACACCTTC. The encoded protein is CASSRGTGNNYGYTF.

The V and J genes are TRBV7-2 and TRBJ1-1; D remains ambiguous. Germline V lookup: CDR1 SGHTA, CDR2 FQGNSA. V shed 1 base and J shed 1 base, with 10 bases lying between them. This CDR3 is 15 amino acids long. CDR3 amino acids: CASSLGRFSNTEAFF. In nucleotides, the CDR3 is TGTGCCAGCAGCTTAGGGCGATTTTCGAACACTGAAGCTTTCTTT.

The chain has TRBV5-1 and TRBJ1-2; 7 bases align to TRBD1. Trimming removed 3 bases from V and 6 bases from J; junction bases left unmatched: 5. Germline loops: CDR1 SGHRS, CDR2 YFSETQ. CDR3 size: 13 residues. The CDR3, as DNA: TGCGCCAGCAGCTCTCCCGGGACAGATGGCTACACCTTC. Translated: CASSSPGTDGYTF. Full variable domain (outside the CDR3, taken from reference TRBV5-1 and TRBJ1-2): KAGVTQTPRYLIKTRGQQVTLSCSPISGHRSVSWYQQTPGQGLQFLFEYFSETQRNKGNFPGRFSGRQFSNSRSEMNVSTLELGDSALYLCASSSPGTDGYTFGSGTRLTVV.

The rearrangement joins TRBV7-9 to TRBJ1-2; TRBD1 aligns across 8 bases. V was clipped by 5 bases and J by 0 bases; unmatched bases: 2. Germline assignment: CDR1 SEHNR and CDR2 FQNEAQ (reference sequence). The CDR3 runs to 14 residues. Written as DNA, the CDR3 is TGTGCCAGCAGCCGGACAGGGTCTAACTATGGCTACACCTTC. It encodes CASSRTGSNYGYTF.

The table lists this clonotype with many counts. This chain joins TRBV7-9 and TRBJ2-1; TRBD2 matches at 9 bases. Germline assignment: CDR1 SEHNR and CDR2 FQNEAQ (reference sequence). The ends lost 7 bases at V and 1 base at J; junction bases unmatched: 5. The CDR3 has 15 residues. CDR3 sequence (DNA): TGTGCCAGCAATCTAGCGGGAAAGTCCTACAATGAGCAGTTCTTC. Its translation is CASNLAGKSYNEQFF.

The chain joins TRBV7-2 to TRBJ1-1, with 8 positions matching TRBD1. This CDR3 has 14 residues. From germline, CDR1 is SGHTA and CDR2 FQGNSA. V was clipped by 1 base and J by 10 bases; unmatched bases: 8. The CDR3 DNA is TGTGCCAGCAGCTTAGGACTACAGGGGGTCGGAGCTTTCTTT. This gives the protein CASSLGLQGVGAFF.

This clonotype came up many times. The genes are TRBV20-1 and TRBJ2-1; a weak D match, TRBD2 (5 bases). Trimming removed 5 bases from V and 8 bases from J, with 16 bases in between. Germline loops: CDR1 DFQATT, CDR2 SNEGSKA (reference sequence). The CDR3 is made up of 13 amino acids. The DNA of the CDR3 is TGCAGTGCTTCTTCGACCCTGCGGGATGAGCAGTTCTTC. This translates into CSASSTLRDEQFF.

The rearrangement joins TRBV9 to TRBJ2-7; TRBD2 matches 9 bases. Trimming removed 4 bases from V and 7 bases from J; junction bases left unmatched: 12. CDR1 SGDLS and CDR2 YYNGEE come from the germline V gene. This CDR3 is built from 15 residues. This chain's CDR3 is CASSPALAGGMEQYF. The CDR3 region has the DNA TGTGCCAGCAGCCCCGCGCTGGCGGGAGGGATGGAGCAGTACTTC. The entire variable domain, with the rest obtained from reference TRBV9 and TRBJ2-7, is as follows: DSGVTQTPKHLITATGQRVTLRCSPRSGDLSVYWYQQSLDQGLQFLIQYYNGEERAKGNILERFSAQQFPDLHSELNLSSLELGDSALYFCASSPALAGGMEQYFGPGTRLTVT.

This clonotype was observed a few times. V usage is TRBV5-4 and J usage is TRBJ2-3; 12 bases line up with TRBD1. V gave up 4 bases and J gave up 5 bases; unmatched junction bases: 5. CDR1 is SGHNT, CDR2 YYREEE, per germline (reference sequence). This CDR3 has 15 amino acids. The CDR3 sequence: CASSAGTGGVDTQYF. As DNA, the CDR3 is TGTGCCAGCAGCGCCGGGACAGGGGGCGTAGATACGCAGTATTTT.

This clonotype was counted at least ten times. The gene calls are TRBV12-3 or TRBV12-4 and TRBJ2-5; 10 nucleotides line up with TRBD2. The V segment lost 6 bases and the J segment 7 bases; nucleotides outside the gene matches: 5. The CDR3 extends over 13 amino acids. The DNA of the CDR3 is TGTGCCAGCAGCCCGATAGCGGGAGGGACCCAGTACTTC. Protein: CASSPIAGGTQYF.

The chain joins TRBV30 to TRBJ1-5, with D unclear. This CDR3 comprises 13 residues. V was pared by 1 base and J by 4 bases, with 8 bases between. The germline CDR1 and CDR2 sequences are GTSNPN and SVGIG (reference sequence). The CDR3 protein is CAWSGNPNQPQHF. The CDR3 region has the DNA TGTGCCTGGAGTGGAAACCCGAATCAGCCCCAGCATTTT.

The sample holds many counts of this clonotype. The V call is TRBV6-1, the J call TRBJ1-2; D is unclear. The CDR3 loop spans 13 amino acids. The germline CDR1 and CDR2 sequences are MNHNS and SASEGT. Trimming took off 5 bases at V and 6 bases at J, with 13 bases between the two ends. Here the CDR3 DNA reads TGTGCCAGCAGTCAAACACCGCGCCATGGCTACACCTTC. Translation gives CASSQTPRHGYTF.

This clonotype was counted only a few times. The CDR3 region has the DNA TGTGCCAGCAGCCCTACCAGAACTAGCGGGGGGGCCATAGAGACCCAGTACTTC. The encoded protein is CASSPTRTSGGAIETQYF. V usage is TRBV11-2 and J usage is TRBJ2-5; 13 bases match TRBD2. This CDR3 comprises 18 residues. V lost 5 bases and J lost 4; bases outside the gene matches: 13. The germline V gene encodes CDR1 SGHAT and CDR2 FQNNGV.

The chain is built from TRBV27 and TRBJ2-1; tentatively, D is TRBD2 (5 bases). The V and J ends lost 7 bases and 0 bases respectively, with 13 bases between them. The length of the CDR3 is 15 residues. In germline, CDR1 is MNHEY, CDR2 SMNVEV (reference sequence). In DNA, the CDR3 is TGTGCCAGCAAGTCGGGGAGAAGCTCCTACAATGAGCAGTTCTTC. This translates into CASKSGRSSYNEQFF.

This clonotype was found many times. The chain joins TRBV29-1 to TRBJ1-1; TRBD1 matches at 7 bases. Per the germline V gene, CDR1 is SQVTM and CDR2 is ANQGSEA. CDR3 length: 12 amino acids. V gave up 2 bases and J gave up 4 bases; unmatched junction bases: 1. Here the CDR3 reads CSVEQGGTEAFF. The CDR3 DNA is TGCAGCGTTGAACAGGGGGGCACTGAAGCTTTCTTT.

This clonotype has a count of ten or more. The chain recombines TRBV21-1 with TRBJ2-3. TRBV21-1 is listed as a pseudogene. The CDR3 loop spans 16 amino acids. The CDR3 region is CASSKECVGMVDTQYF. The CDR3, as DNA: TGTGCCAGCAGCAAGGAATGCGTGGGAATGGTAGATACGCAGTATTTT.

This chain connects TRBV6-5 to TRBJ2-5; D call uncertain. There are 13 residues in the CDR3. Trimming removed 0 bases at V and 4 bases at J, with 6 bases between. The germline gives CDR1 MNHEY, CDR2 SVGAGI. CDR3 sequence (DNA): TGTGCCAGCAGTTACTCCCGAGGAGAGACCCAGTACTTC. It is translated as CASSYSRGETQYF.

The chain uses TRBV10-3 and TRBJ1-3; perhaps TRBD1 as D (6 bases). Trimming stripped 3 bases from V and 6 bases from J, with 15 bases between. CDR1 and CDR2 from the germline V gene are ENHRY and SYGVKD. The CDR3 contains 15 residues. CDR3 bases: TGTGCCATCAGTGAACCGACGGGGGGGGCAAACACCATATATTTT. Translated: CAISEPTGGANTIYF.

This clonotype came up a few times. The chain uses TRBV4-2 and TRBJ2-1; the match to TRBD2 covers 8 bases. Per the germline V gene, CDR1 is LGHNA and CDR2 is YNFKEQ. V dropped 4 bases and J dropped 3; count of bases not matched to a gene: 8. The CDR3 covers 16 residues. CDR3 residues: CASSPGVAGYYNEQFF. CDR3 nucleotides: TGTGCCAGCAGCCCCGGGGTAGCGGGATACTACAATGAGCAGTTCTTC.

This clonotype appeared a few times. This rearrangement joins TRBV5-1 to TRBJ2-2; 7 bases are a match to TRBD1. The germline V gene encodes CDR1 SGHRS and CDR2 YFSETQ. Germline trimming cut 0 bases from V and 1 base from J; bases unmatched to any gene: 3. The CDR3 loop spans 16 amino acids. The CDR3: CASSLGDSLNTGELFF. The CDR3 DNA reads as TGCGCCAGCAGCTTGGGGGACAGCCTGAACACCGGGGAGCTGTTTTTT.

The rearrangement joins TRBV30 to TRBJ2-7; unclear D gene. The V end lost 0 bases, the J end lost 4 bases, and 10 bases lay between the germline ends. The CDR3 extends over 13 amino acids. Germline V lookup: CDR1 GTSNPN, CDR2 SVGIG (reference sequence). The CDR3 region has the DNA TGTGCCTGGAGTGTACCCCCGGCATACGAGCAGTACTTC. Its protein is CAWSVPPAYEQYF.

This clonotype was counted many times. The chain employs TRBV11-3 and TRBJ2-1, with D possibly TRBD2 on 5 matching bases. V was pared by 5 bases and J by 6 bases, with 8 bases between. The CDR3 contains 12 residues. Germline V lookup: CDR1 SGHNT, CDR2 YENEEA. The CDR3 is CASSTRVNEQFF. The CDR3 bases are TGTGCCAGCAGCACTAGGGTCAATGAGCAGTTCTTC.